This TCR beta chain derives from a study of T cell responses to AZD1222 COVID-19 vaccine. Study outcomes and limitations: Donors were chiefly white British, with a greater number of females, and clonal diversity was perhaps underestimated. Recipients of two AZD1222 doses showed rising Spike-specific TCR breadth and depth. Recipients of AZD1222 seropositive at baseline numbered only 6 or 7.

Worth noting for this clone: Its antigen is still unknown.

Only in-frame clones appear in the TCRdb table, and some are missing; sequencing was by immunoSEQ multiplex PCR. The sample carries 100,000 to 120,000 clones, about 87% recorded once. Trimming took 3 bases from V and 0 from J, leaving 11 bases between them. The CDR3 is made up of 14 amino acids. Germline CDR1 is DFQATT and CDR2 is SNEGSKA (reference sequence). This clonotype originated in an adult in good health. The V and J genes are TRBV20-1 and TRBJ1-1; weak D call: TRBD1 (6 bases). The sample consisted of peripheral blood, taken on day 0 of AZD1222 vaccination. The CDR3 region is CSASRQGMNTEAFF. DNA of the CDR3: TGCAGTGCTAGTCGGCAGGGGATGAACACTGAAGCTTTCTTT.